This entry lists 7 T cell receptor beta chains sequenced from one sample in a study of control samples from healthy donors and cancer patients. Method: immunoSEQ multiplex PCR; TCRdb's copy keeps in-frame clones and lacks some. The sample lists 77,000 or so clones, roughly nine tenths occurring once. Material: blood. The receptors stem from a man aged 30 to 39 in good health.

The chain couples TRBV19 to TRBJ1-2; D may be TRBD1 (5 bases). V lost 6 bases to trimming and J lost 10 bases, with 12 bases between them. This CDR3 region has 11 residues. Germline V gene data show CDR1 as LNHDA and CDR2 as SQIVND (reference sequence). In DNA, the CDR3 is TGTGCCAGTAGAGGGACGGCCTCCTACACCTTC. Residues: CASRGTASYTF.

The J gene is TRBJ2-1, the V gene TRBV2; D gene uncertain. Between the trimmed V and J ends, which lost 4 bases and 3 bases, there was a span of 7 bases. Germline loops: CDR1 SNHLY, CDR2 FYNNEI. CDR3 length equals 13 residues. This CDR3 reads CASSVENYNEQFF. CDR3 nucleotides: TGTGCCAGCAGTGTTGAGAACTACAATGAGCAGTTCTTC.

As regards this clone: Compared with germline, one end of the junction differs, possibly owing to a read error. V and J are TRBV7-7 and TRBJ2-5, with TRBD2 matching 9 bases. CDR3 size: 16 residues. The V gene's germline CDR1 is SSHAT and CDR2 FNYEAQ (reference sequence). CDR3 in amino acids: CASSLGPGAGGETQYF. The CDR3, as DNA: TGTGCTAGCAGCTTAGGCCCGGGAGCGGGAGGAGAGACCCAGTACTTC.

J is TRBJ2-3 and V is TRBV19; 8 nucleotides agree with TRBD2. CDR1 LNHDA and CDR2 SQIVND come from the germline V gene (reference sequence). J lost 2 bases, V lost 5 bases, and 9 bases had no gene match. The length of the CDR3 is 16 residues. CDR3 nucleotide sequence: TGTGCCAGTAGTCCTGGACTAGCTATAAACACAGATACGCAGTATTTT. Translating gives CASSPGLAINTDTQYF.

The CDR3 region is CASSPGQHYGYTF. Written as DNA, the CDR3 is TGTGCCAGCAGCCCGGGCCAGCACTATGGCTACACCTTC. The rearrangement joins TRBV11-2 to TRBJ1-2; the D is unclear. The CDR3 runs to 13 residues. Trimming left V 5 bases short and J 3 bases short, with 10 bases between. Germline V gives CDR1 SGHAT, CDR2 FQNNGV.

This chain links TRBV6-1 with TRBJ2-7; perhaps TRBD2 as D (5 bases). Germline values: CDR1 MNHNS, CDR2 SASEGT. The V gene lost 2 bases and the J gene lost 1 base, with 15 bases spanning the gap. There are 16 residues in the CDR3. The CDR3 DNA reads TGTGCCAGCAGTGAACCGGGCAGGTGGAGGTCCTACGAGCAGTACTTC. Protein: CASSEPGRWRSYEQYF.

V gene TRBV10-2 combines with J gene TRBJ2-2; 11 bases map to TRBD2. Germline values: CDR1 WSHSY, CDR2 SAAADI. Losses at the gene ends were 11 bases for V and 1 base for J; bases not matched to a gene: 3. The CDR3 is 14 amino acids. In nucleotides, the CDR3 is TGCGCCGTCGGGACTAGCGGGAACACCGGGGAGCTGTTTTTT. Its protein product is CAVGTSGNTGELFF.